The T cell receptor (beta chain) under discussion was sequenced for a study of blood T cells in healthy people across ages. Next came a second PCR, run for about 6 to 12 cycles, which used a sample-barcoded 5' primer along with a J-beta primer mix. TCRdb reanalysed the 5' RACE reads using MiXCR and keeps one entry per CDR3 protein. The repertoire holds about 1.5 million distinct CDR3 sequences, with about 42% as singletons. CDR1 and CDR2 from the germline V gene are MNHNY and SVGAGI (reference sequence). CDR3 length: 14 amino acids. V gave up 4 bases and J gave up 4 bases, with 12 bases separating them. As for this clonotype: Antigen unknown.

Per sample, no less than 5.5 micrograms of total RNA were extracted. Study-wide results and caveats: Long-lived donors carried more naive CD4+ cells and greater diversity than aged donors.

Input material: blood. This chain connects TRBV6-6 to TRBJ2-3; D not certain. The source of this sequence is a woman aged 18-29 years in good health. The CDR3 sequence: CASSLAYDADTQYF. Here the CDR3 DNA reads TGTGCCAGCAGTTTGGCCTACGACGCAGATACGCAGTATTTT.